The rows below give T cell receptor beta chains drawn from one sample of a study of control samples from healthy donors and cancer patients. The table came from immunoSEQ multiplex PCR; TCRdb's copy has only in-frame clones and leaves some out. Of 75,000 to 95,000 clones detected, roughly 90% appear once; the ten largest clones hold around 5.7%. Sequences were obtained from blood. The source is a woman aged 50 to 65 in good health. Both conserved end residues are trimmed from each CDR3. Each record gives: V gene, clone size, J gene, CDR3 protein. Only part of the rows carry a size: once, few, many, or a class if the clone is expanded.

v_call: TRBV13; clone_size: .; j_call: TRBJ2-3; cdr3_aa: ASSLVRGTDTQY
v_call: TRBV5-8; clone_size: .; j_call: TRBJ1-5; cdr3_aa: ASSLWQTMNQPQH
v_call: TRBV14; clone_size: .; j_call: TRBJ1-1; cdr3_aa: ASSQTQGITQAF
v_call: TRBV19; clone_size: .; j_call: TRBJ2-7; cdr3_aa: ATKGRDPGEQY
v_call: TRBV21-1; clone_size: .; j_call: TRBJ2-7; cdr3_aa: ASSKGGSGGAGPYEQY
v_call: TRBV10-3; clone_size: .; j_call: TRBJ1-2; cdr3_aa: AISDQGRWGYT
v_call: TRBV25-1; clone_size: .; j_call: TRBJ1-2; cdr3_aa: ASSRGDGYT
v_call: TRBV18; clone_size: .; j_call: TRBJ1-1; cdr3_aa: ASAISTGGNTEAF
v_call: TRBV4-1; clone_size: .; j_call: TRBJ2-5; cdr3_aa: ASSQVEETQY
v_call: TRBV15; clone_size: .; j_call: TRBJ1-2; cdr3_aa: ATSSGTGF
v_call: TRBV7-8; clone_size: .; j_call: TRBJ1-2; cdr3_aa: ASSPEEARLSCT
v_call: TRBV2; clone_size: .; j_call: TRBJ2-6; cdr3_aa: ASNWDLRAGANVLT
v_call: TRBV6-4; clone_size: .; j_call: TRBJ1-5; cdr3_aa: ASSEMIDSNQPQH
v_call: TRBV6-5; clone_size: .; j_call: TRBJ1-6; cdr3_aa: ASSYYQVNSPLH
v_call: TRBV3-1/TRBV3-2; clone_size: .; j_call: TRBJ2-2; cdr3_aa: ASSSYVGLTGELF
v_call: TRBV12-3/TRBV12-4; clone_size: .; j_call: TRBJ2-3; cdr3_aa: ASSQLPDTQY
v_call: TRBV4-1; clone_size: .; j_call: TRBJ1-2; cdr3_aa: ASSQATHGYT
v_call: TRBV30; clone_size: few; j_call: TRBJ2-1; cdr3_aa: AWSVGGSYNEQF
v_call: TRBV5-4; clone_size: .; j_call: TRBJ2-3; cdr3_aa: ASSITGTGNADTQY
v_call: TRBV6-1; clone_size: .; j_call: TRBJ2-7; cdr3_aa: ASSEGHRFSYEQY
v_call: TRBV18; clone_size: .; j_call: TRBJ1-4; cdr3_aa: ASSPRYNEKLF
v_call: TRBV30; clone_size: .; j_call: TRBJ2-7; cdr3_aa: AWGTYEQY
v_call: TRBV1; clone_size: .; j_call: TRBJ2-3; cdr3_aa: TSSHAIRLAETDTQY
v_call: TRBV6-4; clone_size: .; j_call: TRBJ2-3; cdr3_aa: ASEGQGFTDTQY
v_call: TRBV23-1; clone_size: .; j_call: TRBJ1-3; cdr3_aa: ASSQWGRRGVLSSGNTIY
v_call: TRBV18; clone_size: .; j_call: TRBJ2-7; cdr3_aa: ASSPTPGQGFGQY
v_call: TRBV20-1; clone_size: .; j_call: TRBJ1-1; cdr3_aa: SAPLAEAF
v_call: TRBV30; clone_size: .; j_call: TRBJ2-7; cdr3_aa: ALGQGANEQY
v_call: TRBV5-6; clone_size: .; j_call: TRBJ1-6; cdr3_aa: ASILSRQGLNSPLH
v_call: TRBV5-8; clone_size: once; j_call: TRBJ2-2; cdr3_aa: ASSLGTPNTGELF
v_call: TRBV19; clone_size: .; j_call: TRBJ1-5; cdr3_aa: ASSTSGTRNQPQH
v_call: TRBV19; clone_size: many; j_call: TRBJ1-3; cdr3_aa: ASSTGTGNTIY
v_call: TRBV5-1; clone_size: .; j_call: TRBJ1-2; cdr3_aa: ASTLTFGGPGGYT
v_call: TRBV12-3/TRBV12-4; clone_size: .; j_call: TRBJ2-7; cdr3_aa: ASSLVNSEQY
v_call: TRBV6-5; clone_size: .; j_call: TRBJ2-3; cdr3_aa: ASTGTDTQY
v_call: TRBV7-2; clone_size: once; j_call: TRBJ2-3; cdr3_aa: ASSFGTSGGIWTDTQY
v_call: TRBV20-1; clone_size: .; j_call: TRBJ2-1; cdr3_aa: SASGYNEQF
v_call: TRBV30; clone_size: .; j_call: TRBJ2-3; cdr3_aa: AWSKSGGGSIQDTQY
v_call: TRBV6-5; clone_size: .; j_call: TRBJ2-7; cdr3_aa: ASRTGRYEQY
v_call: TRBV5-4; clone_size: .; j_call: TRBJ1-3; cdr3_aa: ASSLGGSSGNTIY
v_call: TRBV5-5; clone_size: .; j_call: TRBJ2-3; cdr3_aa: ASSLGLAGGPGTDTQY